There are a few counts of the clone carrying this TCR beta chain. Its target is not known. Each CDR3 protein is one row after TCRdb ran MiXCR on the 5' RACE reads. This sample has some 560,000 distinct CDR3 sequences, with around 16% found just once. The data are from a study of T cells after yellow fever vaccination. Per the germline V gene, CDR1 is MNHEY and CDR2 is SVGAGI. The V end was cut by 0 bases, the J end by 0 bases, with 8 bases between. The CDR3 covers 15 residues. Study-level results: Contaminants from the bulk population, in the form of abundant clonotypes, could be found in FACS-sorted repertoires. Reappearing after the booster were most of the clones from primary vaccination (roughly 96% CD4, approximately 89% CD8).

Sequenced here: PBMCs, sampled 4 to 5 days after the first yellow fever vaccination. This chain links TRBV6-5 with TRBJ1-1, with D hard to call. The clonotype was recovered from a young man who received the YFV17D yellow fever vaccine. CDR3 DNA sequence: TGTGCCAGCAGTTACTCGGCCAGCCTGAACACTGAAGCTTTCTTT. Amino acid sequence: CASSYSASLNTEAFF.